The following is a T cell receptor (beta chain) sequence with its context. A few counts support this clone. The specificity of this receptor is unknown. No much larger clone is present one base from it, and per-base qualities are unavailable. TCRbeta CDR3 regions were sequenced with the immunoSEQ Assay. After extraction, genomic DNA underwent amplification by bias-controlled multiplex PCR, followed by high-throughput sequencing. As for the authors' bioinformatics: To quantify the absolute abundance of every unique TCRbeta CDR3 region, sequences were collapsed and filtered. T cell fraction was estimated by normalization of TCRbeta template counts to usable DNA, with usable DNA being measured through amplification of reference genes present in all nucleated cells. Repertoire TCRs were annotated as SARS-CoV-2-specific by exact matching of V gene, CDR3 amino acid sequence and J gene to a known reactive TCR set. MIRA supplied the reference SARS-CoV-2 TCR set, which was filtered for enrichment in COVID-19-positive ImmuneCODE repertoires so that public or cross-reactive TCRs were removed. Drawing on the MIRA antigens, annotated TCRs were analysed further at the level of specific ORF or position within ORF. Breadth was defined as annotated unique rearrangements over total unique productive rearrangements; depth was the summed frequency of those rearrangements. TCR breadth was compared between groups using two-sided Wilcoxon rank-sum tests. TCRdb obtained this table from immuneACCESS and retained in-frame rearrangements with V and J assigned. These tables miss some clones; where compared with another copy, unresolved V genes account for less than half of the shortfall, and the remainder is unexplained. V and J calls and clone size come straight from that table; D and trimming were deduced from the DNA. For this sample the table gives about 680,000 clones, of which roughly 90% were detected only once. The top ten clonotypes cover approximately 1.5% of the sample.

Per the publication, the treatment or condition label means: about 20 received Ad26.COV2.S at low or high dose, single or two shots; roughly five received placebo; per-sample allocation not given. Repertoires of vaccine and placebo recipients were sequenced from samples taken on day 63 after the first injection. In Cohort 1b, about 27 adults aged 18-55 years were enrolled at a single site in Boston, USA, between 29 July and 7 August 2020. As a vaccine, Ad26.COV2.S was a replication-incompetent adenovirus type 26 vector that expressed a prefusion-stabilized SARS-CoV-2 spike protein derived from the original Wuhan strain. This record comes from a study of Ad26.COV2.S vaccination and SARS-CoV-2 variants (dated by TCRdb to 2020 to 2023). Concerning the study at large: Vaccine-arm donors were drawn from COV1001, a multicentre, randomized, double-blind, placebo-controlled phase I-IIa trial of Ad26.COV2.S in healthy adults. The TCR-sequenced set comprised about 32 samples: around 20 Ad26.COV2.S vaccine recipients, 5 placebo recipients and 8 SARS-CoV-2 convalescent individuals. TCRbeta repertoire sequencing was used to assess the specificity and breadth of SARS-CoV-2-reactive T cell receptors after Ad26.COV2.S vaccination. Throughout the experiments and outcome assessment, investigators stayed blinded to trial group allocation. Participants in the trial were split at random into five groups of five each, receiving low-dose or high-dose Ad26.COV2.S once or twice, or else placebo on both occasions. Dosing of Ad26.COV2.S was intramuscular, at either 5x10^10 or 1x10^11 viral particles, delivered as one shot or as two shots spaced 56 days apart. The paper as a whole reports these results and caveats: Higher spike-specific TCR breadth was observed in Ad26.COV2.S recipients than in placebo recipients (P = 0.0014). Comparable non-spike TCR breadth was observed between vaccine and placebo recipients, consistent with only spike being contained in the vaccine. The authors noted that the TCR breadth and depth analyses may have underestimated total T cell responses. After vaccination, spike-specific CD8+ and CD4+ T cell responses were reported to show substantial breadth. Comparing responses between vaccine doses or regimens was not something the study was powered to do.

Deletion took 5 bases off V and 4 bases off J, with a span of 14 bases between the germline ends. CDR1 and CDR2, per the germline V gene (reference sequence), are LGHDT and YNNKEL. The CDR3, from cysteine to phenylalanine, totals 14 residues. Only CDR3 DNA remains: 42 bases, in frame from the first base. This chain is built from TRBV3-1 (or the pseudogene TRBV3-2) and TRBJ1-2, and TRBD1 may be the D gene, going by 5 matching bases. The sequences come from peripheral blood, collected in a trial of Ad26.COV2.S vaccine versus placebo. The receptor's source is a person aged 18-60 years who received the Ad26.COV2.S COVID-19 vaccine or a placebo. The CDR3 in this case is CASSKPGTLYGYTF. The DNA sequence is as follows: TGTGCCAGCAGCAAGCCAGGGACTCTCTATGGCTACACCTTC.